Listed below are T cell receptor gamma chains from one sample, sequenced in a study of Vδ1+ human thymocytes. TCRdb redid clone calling on the multiplex PCR reads using CATT. The sample contains several thousand gamma-chain clones, around three fifths of which appear only once. The material sequenced was Vdelta1+ gamma-delta thymocytes from the thymus. The receptors were gathered from a girl under two years old who had congenital heart surgery. The CDR3 runs from the conserved cysteine through the conserved F or W. The size entry is marked missing in some rows and otherwise reads once, few, many or a size class.

V gene: TRGV9
J gene: TRGJ1/TRGJ2
clone size: few
CDR3 length: 11
CDR3 protein: CALWGTYKKLF
CDR3 DNA: TGTGCCTTGTGGGGGACTTATAAGAAACTCTTT

V gene: TRGV2
J gene: TRGJ1/TRGJ2
clone size: -
CDR3 length: 13
CDR3 protein: CATWIADYYKKLF
CDR3 DNA: TGTGCCACCTGGATTGCCGATTATTATAAGAAACTCTTT

V gene: TRGV8
J gene: TRGJP2
clone size: -
CDR3 length: 15
CDR3 protein: CATWDLEGSDWIKTF
CDR3 DNA: TGTGCCACCTGGGACCTAGAAGGTAGTGATTGGATCAAGACGTTT

V gene: TRGV8
J gene: TRGJ1/TRGJ2
clone size: -
CDR3 length: 12
CDR3 protein: CATWDYYYKKLF
CDR3 DNA: TGTGCCACCTGGGATTATTATTATAAGAAACTCTTT

V gene: TRGV9
J gene: TRGJ1/TRGJ2
clone size: -
CDR3 length: 14
CDR3 protein: CALWESLDYYKKLF
CDR3 DNA: TGTGCCTTGTGGGAGTCCCTGGATTATTATAAGAAACTCTTT

V gene: TRGV9
J gene: TRGJ1/TRGJ2
clone size: few
CDR3 length: 14
CDR3 protein: CALWEPSNYYKKLF
CDR3 DNA: TGTGCCTTGTGGGAGCCATCGAATTATTATAAGAAACTCTTT

V gene: TRGV9
J gene: TRGJ1/TRGJ2
clone size: -
CDR3 length: 12
CDR3 protein: CALWEDHYKKLF
CDR3 DNA: TGTGCCTTGTGGGAGGACCATTATAAGAAACTCTTT

V gene: TRGV3
J gene: TRGJ1/TRGJ2
clone size: -
CDR3 length: 15
CDR3 protein: CATWDRLRFGYKKLF
CDR3 DNA: TGTGCCACCTGGGACAGGCTTCGGTTTGGTTATAAGAAACTCTTT

V gene: TRGV9
J gene: TRGJ1/TRGJ2
clone size: -
CDR3 length: 13
CDR3 protein: CALWEVPWYKKLF
CDR3 DNA: TGTGCCTTGTGGGAGGTGCCATGGTATAAGAAACTCTTT

V gene: TRGV3
J gene: TRGJ1/TRGJ2
clone size: few
CDR3 length: 14
CDR3 protein: CATWDRRARYKKLF
CDR3 DNA: TGTGCCACCTGGGACAGGCGTGCGAGGTATAAGAAACTCTTT

V gene: TRGV8
J gene: TRGJ1/TRGJ2
clone size: few
CDR3 length: 10
CDR3 protein: CATWGEAKLF
CDR3 DNA: TGTGCCACCTGGGGGGAGGCGAAACTCTTT

V gene: TRGV8
J gene: TRGJ1/TRGJ2
clone size: -
CDR3 length: 12
CDR3 protein: CATWDNYYKKLF
CDR3 DNA: TGTGCCACCTGGGATAATTATTATAAGAAACTCTTT

V gene: TRGV9
J gene: TRGJ1/TRGJ2
clone size: -
CDR3 length: 13
CDR3 protein: CALWDLHYYKKLF
CDR3 DNA: TGTGCCTTGTGGGACCTTCATTATTATAAGAAACTCTTT

V gene: TRGV3
J gene: TRGJP2
clone size: -
CDR3 length: 15
CDR3 protein: CATWDRLGSDWIKTF
CDR3 DNA: TGTGCCACCTGGGACAGGCTGGGGAGTGATTGGATCAAGACGTTT

V gene: TRGV9
J gene: TRGJ1/TRGJ2
clone size: few
CDR3 length: 12
CDR3 protein: CALWELSNKKLF
CDR3 DNA: TGTGCCTTGTGGGAGCTATCAAATAAGAAACTCTTT

V gene: TRGV3
J gene: TRGJ1/TRGJ2
clone size: few
CDR3 length: 11
CDR3 protein: CATWFLYKKLF
CDR3 DNA: TGTGCCACCTGGTTTCTTTATAAGAAACTCTTT

V gene: TRGV8
J gene: TRGJP2
clone size: few
CDR3 length: 14
CDR3 protein: CATWDSRSDWIKTF
CDR3 DNA: TGTGCCACCTGGGATAGCCGTAGTGATTGGATCAAGACGTTT

V gene: TRGV9
J gene: TRGJ1/TRGJ2
clone size: -
CDR3 length: 14
CDR3 protein: CALWEGMNYYKKLF
CDR3 DNA: TGTGCCTTGTGGGAGGGGATGAATTATTATAAGAAACTCTTT

V gene: TRGV4
J gene: TRGJ1/TRGJ2
clone size: few
CDR3 length: 11
CDR3 protein: CATWDHYKKLF
CDR3 DNA: TGTGCCACCTGGGATCATTATAAGAAACTCTTT

V gene: TRGV3
J gene: TRGJ1/TRGJ2
clone size: -
CDR3 length: 13
CDR3 protein: CATWDSTYYKKLF
CDR3 DNA: TGTGCCACCTGGGACAGCACTTATTATAAGAAACTCTTT